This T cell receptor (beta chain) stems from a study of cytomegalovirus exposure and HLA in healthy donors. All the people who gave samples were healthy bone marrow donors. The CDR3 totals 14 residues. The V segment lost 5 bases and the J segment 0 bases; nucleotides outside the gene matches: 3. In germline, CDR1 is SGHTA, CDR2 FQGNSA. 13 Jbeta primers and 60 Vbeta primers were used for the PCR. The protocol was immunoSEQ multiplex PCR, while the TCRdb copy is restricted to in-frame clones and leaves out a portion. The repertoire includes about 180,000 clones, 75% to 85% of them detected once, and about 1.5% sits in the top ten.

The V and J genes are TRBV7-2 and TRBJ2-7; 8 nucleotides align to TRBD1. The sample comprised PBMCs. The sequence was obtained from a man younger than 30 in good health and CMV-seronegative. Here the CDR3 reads CASSRTGTSYEQYF. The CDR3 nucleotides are TGTGCCAGCAGCCGGACAGGGACCTCCTACGAGCAGTACTTC.